These T cell receptor beta chains were read from a single sample in a study of CD8 T cells in Susac syndrome. MiXCR, applied by TCRdb to the immunoSEQ multiplex PCR reads, yields one record per CDR3 protein. The sample records about 180,000 distinct CDR3 sequences, around 94% being singletons. What was sequenced was CD4+ T cells from PBMCs. These receptors all stem from a human donor with Susac syndrome. Each CDR3 is given with its conserved first and last residue. The D gene is left open where the match is weak. Clone size is not always given. Where it is, it says once, few, many or a class for expanded clones.

abundance,d_gene,j_gene,v_gene,CDR3nt,CDR3aa
NA,NA,TRBJ1-5,TRBV28,TGTGCCAGCAGGGCCGGGGGCACAAATCAGCCCCAGCATTTT,CASRAGGTNQPQHF
NA,NA,TRBJ2-1,TRBV3-1,TGTGCCAGCAGCCCGTCTGGAGAAAGGGCGTTCTTC,CASSPSGERAFF
NA,TRBD2,TRBJ2-5,TRBV15,TGTGCCACCAGCAGAGCCTTCGGACTAGCGGTCGAGACCCAGTACTTC,CATSRAFGLAVETQYF
NA,NA,TRBJ2-5,TRBV7-7,TGTGCCAGCAGCACAGGACAGAACCAAGAGACCCAGTACTTC,CASSTGQNQETQYF
NA,NA,TRBJ1-5,TRBV27,TGTGCCAGCAGCTTTCATGGCAATCAGCCCCAGCATTTT,CASSFHGNQPQHF
NA,TRBD2,TRBJ2-1,TRBV3-1,TGTGCCAGCAGCCCTGTAACTAGCGGGGCCTACAATGAGCAGTTCTTC,CASSPVTSGAYNEQFF
NA,TRBD2,TRBJ2-7,TRBV27,TGTGCCAGCAGTCTGCCCGGCGGGAGGGCGTCTGAGCAGTACTTC,CASSLPGGRASEQYF
once,TRBD2,TRBJ2-1,TRBV12-5,TGTGCTAGTGGTTTAATAGCGGGGCGGTACAATGAGCAGTTCTTC,CASGLIAGRYNEQFF
NA,TRBD1,TRBJ2-1,TRBV11-2,TGTGCCAGCAGGCCACGACAGGGGCTTAGGGATGAGCAGTTCTTC,CASRPRQGLRDEQFF
once,TRBD1,TRBJ1-5,TRBV28,TGTGCCAGCAGTTTAAATTATGGGACAGGGGGGGATCAGCCCCAGCATTTT,CASSLNYGTGGDQPQHF
NA,NA,TRBJ1-5,TRBV12-3/TRBV12-4,TGTGCCAGCAGTGGCGTTGGGGTTTCGGATCAGCCCCAGCATTTT,CASSGVGVSDQPQHF
NA,NA,TRBJ2-1,TRBV7-2,TGTGCCAGCAGCTTAATCAACGGGGGTCTAGGAATTGAGCAGTTCTTC,CASSLINGGLGIEQFF
NA,NA,TRBJ1-1,TRBV5-1,TGCGCCAGCAGCTTGCTTTCTACAGGACTGAACACTGAAGCTTTCTTT,CASSLLSTGLNTEAFF
NA,NA,TRBJ2-5,TRBV7-2,TGTGCCAGCAGCTTACAGGTTCGGGGGCAGGGAAAGACCCAGTACTTC,CASSLQVRGQGKTQYF
once,NA,TRBJ2-3,TRBV9,TGTGCCAGCAGCGTCGCGGGGGGACAGGGTGGTGTAGATACGCAGTATTTT,CASSVAGGQGGVDTQYF
NA,NA,TRBJ2-4,TRBV7-9,TGTGCCAGCAGCCCCGGACTAGCCAAAAACATTCAGTACTTC,CASSPGLAKNIQYF
NA,NA,TRBJ1-5,TRBV20-1,TGCAGTGCTAGACAGGGCTCGAATCAGCCCCAGCATTTT,CSARQGSNQPQHF
NA,NA,TRBJ2-5,TRBV9,TGTGCCAGCAGCAGAGGTGGAGTAGGTTCGGTCGGGGAGACCCAGTACTTC,CASSRGGVGSVGETQYF
NA,TRBD2,TRBJ2-3,TRBV7-8,TGTGCCAGCAGCCTGAGCGGGGACACAGATACGCAGTATTTT,CASSLSGDTDTQYF
NA,TRBD2,TRBJ2-1,TRBV29-1,TGCAGCGTCTTGGGATCGACTAGCGGGGGGGCAGGGGAGCAGTTCTTC,CSVLGSTSGGAGEQFF
NA,NA,TRBJ1-2,TRBV14,TGTGCCAGCAGTCACAGGGCTACCGCATATGGCTACACCTTC,CASSHRATAYGYTF
NA,NA,TRBJ2-2,TRBV3-1,TGTGCCAGCAGCCGACGCTTGGACACCGGGGAGCTGTTTTTT,CASSRRLDTGELFF
NA,NA,TRBJ2-6,TRBV20-1,TGCAGTGCCGAGACAGGCTCTGGGGCCAACGTCCTGACTTTC,CSAETGSGANVLTF
NA,NA,TRBJ1-5,TRBV2,TGTGCCAGCAGTAGAGAGGGGGAAGGGCAGCCCCAGCATTTT,CASSREGEGQPQHF
NA,TRBD1,TRBJ1-5,TRBV12-3/TRBV12-4,TGTGCCAGCAGTTTGGGAGGGGGCCTTAGCAATCAGCCCCAGCATTTT,CASSLGGGLSNQPQHF
NA,TRBD1,TRBJ2-7,TRBV30,TGTGCCTGGAGATCTGACAGGGGTTACGAGCAGTACTTC,CAWRSDRGYEQYF
NA,NA,TRBJ1-2,TRBV7-2,TGTGCCAGCAGCTTAGAATACCGGACTGACTATGGCTACACCTTC,CASSLEYRTDYGYTF
few,TRBD2,TRBJ2-7,TRBV7-2,TGTGCCAGCAGCTCGGGACTAGCGGCTGGTTACGAGCAGTACTTC,CASSSGLAAGYEQYF
NA,NA,TRBJ1-1,TRBV5-6,TGTGCCAGCAGCCTTTTGACCCTAAAGGACACTGAAGCTTTCTTT,CASSLLTLKDTEAFF
NA,NA,TRBJ1-4,TRBV20-1,TGCAGTGCTTACCTACCCCTGGGAAATGAAAAACTGTTTTTT,CSAYLPLGNEKLFF